The sequence of this TCR beta chain was determined in a study of T cells in Graves' hyperthyroidism and ophthalmopathy. TCR beta CDR3 regions were amplified from RNA. The HTBI set primed first-round TCR CDR3 RT-PCR. TCRdb itself ran the multiplex PCR reads through MiXCR, one entry per CDR3 protein. The sample includes around 520,000 distinct CDR3 sequences, roughly 24% seen only once; the top ten take about 11%. In this sample, this clonotype turned up many times. Pregnant or lactating patients were excluded, as were those with uncontrolled infection or other autoimmune disease. The length of the CDR3 is 12 residues. Trimming cost V 6 bases and J 2 bases, with 8 bases left between them. Germline V lookup: CDR1 SQVTM, CDR2 ANQGSEA.

The chain joins TRBV29-1 to TRBJ1-3, with unresolved D. The specimen was blood. The sequence was collected from a woman in her thirties with Graves' ophthalmopathy. The CDR3 is CSVVSAGNTIYF. The CDR3 DNA follows: TGCAGCGTCGTCTCAGCTGGAAACACCATATATTTT.